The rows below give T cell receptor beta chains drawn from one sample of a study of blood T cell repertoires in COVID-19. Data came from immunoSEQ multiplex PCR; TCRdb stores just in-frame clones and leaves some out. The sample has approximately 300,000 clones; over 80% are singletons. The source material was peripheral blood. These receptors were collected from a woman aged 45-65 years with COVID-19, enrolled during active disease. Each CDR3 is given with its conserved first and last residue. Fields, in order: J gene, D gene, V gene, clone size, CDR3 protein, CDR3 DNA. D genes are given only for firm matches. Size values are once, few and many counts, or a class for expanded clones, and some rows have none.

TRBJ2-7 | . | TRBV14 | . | CASRSQGNRQYF | TGTGCCAGCAGATCTCAGGGTAACAGGCAGTACTTC
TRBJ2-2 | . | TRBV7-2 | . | CASLEKAHRGELFF | TGTGCCAGCCTAGAAAAGGCACACCGAGGGGAGCTGTTTTTT
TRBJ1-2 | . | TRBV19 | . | CASSPLGQGYYGYTF | TGTGCCAGTAGCCCCTTGGGGCAGGGATACTATGGCTACACCTTC
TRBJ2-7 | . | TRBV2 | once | CASSVRQANEQYF | TGTGCCAGCAGTGTTCGACAGGCCAACGAGCAGTACTTC
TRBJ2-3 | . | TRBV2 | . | CASSASTDTQYF | TGTGCCAGCAGTGCAAGCACAGATACGCAGTATTTT
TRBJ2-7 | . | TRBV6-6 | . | CASTRRGYEQYF | TGTGCCAGCACCCGAAGGGGATACGAGCAGTACTTC
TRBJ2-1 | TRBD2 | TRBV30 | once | CAWTIPGLGVNEQFF | TGTGCCTGGACGATTCCGGGACTAGGAGTCAATGAGCAGTTCTTC
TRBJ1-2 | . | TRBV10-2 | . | CASSEGQLNYGYTF | TGCGCCAGCAGTGAGGGACAGCTTAACTATGGCTACACCTTC
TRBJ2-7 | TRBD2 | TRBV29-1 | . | CSGPELGLAGNYSYEQYF | TGCAGCGGCCCTGAATTGGGACTAGCGGGAAACTACTCCTACGAGCAGTACTTC
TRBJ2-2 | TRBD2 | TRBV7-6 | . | CASTPGLAGASNTGELFF | TGTGCCAGCACCCCGGGACTAGCGGGAGCCTCTAACACCGGGGAGCTGTTTTTT
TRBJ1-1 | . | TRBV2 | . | CASRGNLNTEAFF | TGTGCCAGCAGGGGCAACCTGAACACTGAAGCTTTCTTT
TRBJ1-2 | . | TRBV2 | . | CAWGGNGYTF | TGTGCCTGGGGGGGGAATGGCTACACCTTC
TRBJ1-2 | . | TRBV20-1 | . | CSARDRNGYTF | TGCAGTGCCCGTGACAGGAATGGCTACACCTTC
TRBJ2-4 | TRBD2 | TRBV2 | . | CASSPARGRASNIQYF | TGTGCCAGCTCCCCGGCACGCGGGAGGGCTTCGAACATTCAGTACTTC
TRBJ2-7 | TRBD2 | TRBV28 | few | CASSLGSSGLAGVGRYEQYF | TGTGCCAGCAGTTTGGGGAGCTCTGGACTAGCGGGAGTGGGCCGCTACGAGCAGTACTTC
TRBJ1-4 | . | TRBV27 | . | CASSSRGATNEKLFF | TGTGCCAGCAGTTCCCGCGGGGCAACTAATGAAAAACTGTTTTTT
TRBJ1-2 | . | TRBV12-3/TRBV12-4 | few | CASSLGTGPGYTF | TGTGCCAGCAGTTTAGGTACAGGGCCCGGCTACACCTTC